A single sample is the source of the 10 T cell receptor beta chains below, sequenced in a study of beta chain features in type 1 diabetes. Overall study findings and caveats: Among all four CD4+ subsets, Type 1 diabetes patients had TCRB CDR3s that were moderately but significantly shorter.

Of the isolated RNA, all was reverse transcribed, and so the sequenced material was expressed TCRB transcripts. The repertoire was sequenced with immunoSEQ multiplex PCR; TCRdb's copy has only in-frame clones and lacks some. The sample consists of around 160,000 clones, 7.5% to 9.5% of them appearing once. Their antigen targets remain unknown. Sequencing was done on a sample of central memory CD4+ T cells from blood. All receptors derive from a woman under 30 with type 1 diabetes.

The V and J genes are TRBV6-5 and TRBJ2-1, with 9 bases that match TRBD1. Per the germline V gene, CDR1 is MNHEY and CDR2 is SVGAGI. Unmatched junction bases numbered 1, after V lost 7 bases and J lost 6 bases. CDR3 length: 12 amino acids. The CDR3 DNA is TGTGCCAGCAAGGACAGGGGCAATGAGCAGTTCTTC. It yields the protein CASKDRGNEQFF.

This clone has just a few counts. The chain recombines TRBV28 with TRBJ2-7, with 7 positions matching TRBD2. The ends lost 5 bases at V and 3 bases at J; junction bases unmatched: 7. This CDR3 spans 14 amino acids. Per germline, CDR1 MDHEN and CDR2 SYDVKM. The CDR3: CASSALGGGYEQYF. Here the CDR3 DNA reads TGTGCCAGCAGTGCTCTGGGCGGGGGCTACGAGCAGTACTTC.

This clone was counted a few times. The CDR3 nucleotides are TGTGCCAGCAGCAAATGGCACGGGGGGGGGAACATTCAGTACTTC. Translated: CASSKWHGGGNIQYF. The chain has TRBV21-1 and TRBJ2-4; TRBD2, the table's D call, was not compared with the DNA. TRBV21-1 is assigned pseudogene status. This CDR3 is built from 15 residues.

This clone was observed a few times. This rearrangement joins TRBV5-1 to TRBJ2-2; D gene unclear. Germline V gives CDR1 SGHRS, CDR2 YFSETQ. Trimming took 0 bases from V and 4 from J, leaving 13 bases between them. This CDR3 is built from 16 residues. CDR3 bases: TGCGCCAGCAGCTTGGACCCGACCCGCGGCACCGGGGAGCTGTTTTTT. Amino acids: CASSLDPTRGTGELFF.

In this sample, this clone turned up a few times. The V call is TRBV6-6, the J call TRBJ1-5; D is possibly TRBD1 (6 bases). The length of the CDR3 is 13 residues. CDR1 is MNHNY and CDR2 is SVGAGI in the germline V gene (reference sequence). The ends were cut back, 6 bases at V and 7 bases at J, with 13 bases in the middle. CDR3 region: CASRRQESQPQHF. The CDR3 coding sequence is TGTGCCAGCAGACGACAGGAATCGCAGCCCCAGCATTTT.

The V and J genes are TRBV18 and TRBJ2-7, with 10 nucleotides matching TRBD1. The trim removed 3 bases at V and 5 bases at J, leaving 1 base unmatched. The CDR3 spans 13 residues. In germline, CDR1 is KGHSH, CDR2 LQKENI. DNA for the CDR3: TGTGCCAGCTCACCCGGGACAGGGGACGAGCAGTACTTC. This translates into CASSPGTGDEQYF.

V gene TRBV28 combines with J gene TRBJ1-1; possible D gene TRBD1, 6 bases. Per the germline V gene, CDR1 is MDHEN and CDR2 is SYDVKM. V was clipped by 3 bases and J by 3 bases, with 11 bases between them. The CDR3 extends over 14 amino acids. The CDR3 nucleotides read TGTGCCAGCAGTTTGTTCCCAGGGGACACTGAAGCTTTCTTT. Its protein is CASSLFPGDTEAFF.

The chain combines TRBV6-1 with TRBJ1-5; D is unclear. The germline CDR1 and CDR2 sequences are MNHNS and SASEGT. Trimming stripped 3 bases from V and 3 bases from J, with 3 bases between. The CDR3 runs to 12 residues. The CDR3 protein is CASSDNNQPQHF. The CDR3 DNA reads TGTGCCAGCAGTGATAACAATCAGCCCCAGCATTTT.

The chain joins TRBV7-2 to TRBJ1-5; the match to TRBD1 covers 8 bases. Germline loops: CDR1 SGHTA, CDR2 FQGNSA. The CDR3 consists of 15 residues. Trimming removed 5 bases from V and 7 bases from J; junction bases left unmatched: 10. The CDR3: CASSASPGGRQPQHF. CDR3 nucleotide sequence: TGTGCCAGCAGCGCTAGTCCAGGGGGCAGGCAGCCCCAGCATTTT. The full variable domain, rest sourced from reference TRBV7-2 and TRBJ1-5, is GAGVSQSPSNKVTEKGKDVELRCDPISGHTALYWYRQSLGQGLEFLIYFQGNSAPDKSGLPSDRFSAERTGGSVSTLTIQRTQQEDSAVYLCASSASPGGRQPQHFGDGTRLSIL.

There are a few counts of this clone. This chain links TRBV18 with TRBJ2-7; possible D gene TRBD1, 5 bases. V lost 2 bases and J 3 bases, leaving 8 bases between the germline ends. This CDR3 has 13 residues. CDR1 KGHSH and CDR2 LQKENI come from the germline V gene. The CDR3 spells CASSPGANYEQYF. The CDR3 DNA sequence: TGTGCCAGCTCACCAGGGGCGAACTACGAGCAGTACTTC.